This entry lists 24 T cell receptor beta chains sequenced from one sample in a study of T-cell memory formation after mild COVID-19. MiXCR was run by TCRdb on the 5' RACE reads, yielding one entry per CDR3 protein. Among over 300,000 distinct CDR3 sequences listed, roughly 19% were seen once. Sample: PBMCs or a T cell subset sorted from them (not recorded which). The receptors here all came from a man aged 18 to 30 who had mild COVID-19 (a few samples of this study predate the infection). Cell type and time point are not known.

This clonotype has a handful of counts. This chain links TRBV5-1 with TRBJ1-4, with D possibly matching TRBD1 (5 bases). The CDR3 contains 16 residues. Germline values: CDR1 SGHRS, CDR2 YFSETQ. Deletions cut 3 bases from V and 2 bases from J, with 14 bases between. The CDR3, as DNA: TGCGCCAGCAGCTGGGACGTGAGGTTGACTAATGAAAAACTGTTTTTT. Amino acid sequence: CASSWDVRLTNEKLFF. The full variable domain, its missing parts supplied by reference TRBV5-1 and TRBJ1-4, is KAGVTQTPRYLIKTRGQQVTLSCSPISGHRSVSWYQQTPGQGLQFLFEYFSETQRNKGNFPGRFSGRQFSNSRSEMNVSTLELGDSALYLCASSWDVRLTNEKLFFGSGTQLSVL.

This clonotype was observed at least ten times. The chain uses TRBV6-2 or TRBV6-3 and TRBJ1-6; no reliable D call. CDR1 and CDR2 from the germline V gene are MNHEY and SVGEGT. CDR3 length: 17 amino acids. V lost 6 bases and J lost 6, with 21 bases in between. The CDR3 reads CASSPPPGRRRNSPLHF. CDR3 bases: TGTGCCAGCAGCCCCCCACCAGGCAGGCGACGTAATTCACCCCTCCACTTT.

By share, this clonotype ranks as large (0.1 to 1%). The chain employs TRBV15 and TRBJ2-2; 8 bases line up with TRBD2. The V gene's germline CDR1 is LNHNV and CDR2 YYDKDF (reference sequence). J lost 6 bases, V lost 0 bases, and 3 bases had no gene match. The CDR3 consists of 15 residues. CDR3 protein: CATSRDTGGPGELFF. CDR3 in DNA: TGTGCCACCAGCAGAGATACGGGGGGGCCCGGGGAGCTGTTTTTT.

V usage is TRBV5-1 and J usage is TRBJ1-2; D uncertain. The CDR3 covers 14 residues. Per the germline V gene, CDR1 is SGHRS and CDR2 is YFSETQ. V was pared by 4 bases and J by 3 bases, with 13 bases between. CDR3 sequence (DNA): TGCGCCAGCAGCCCCCCAGGCGATTACTATGGCTACACCTTC. Residues: CASSPPGDYYGYTF.

The CDR3 coding sequence is TGCAGTGCGGTAACAGGGGGCATCCCTGAAGCTTTCTTT. It translates to CSAVTGGIPEAFF. The gene calls are TRBV20-1 and TRBJ1-1; 9 bases map to TRBD1. The germline V gene has CDR1 DFQATT and CDR2 SNEGSKA (reference sequence). The CDR3 runs 13 residues. The trim removed 6 bases at V and 6 bases at J, leaving 8 bases unmatched.

There are a few counts of this clonotype. V and J are TRBV4-3 and TRBJ1-4, with D unresolved. Germline loops: CDR1 LGHNA, CDR2 YSLEER. The V gene lost 0 bases and the J gene lost 5 bases, with 10 bases spanning the gap. The CDR3 runs to 15 residues. Here the CDR3 DNA reads TGCGCCAGCAGCCAAGACCCCCGAGGGAATGAAAAACTGTTTTTT. Translation gives CASSQDPRGNEKLFF.

This clonotype was recorded many times. V is TRBV19 and J is TRBJ2-7; 8 positions agree with TRBD1. The CDR3 is 13 amino acids. Germline CDR1 LNHDA, CDR2 SQIVND (reference sequence). J was trimmed by 9 bases and V by 6 bases; bases with no gene match: 10. The CDR3 protein is CASSQGAPSGQYF. The CDR3 DNA reads as TGTGCCAGTAGCCAGGGGGCTCCTTCAGGGCAGTACTTC. Supplemented by reference TRBV19 and TRBJ2-7, the full variable domain reads DGGITQSPKYLFRKEGQNVTLSCEQNLNHDAMYWYRQDPGQGLRLIYYSQIVNDFQKGDIAEGYSVSREKKESFPLTVTSAQKNPTAFYLCASSQGAPSGQYFGPGTRLTVT.

This clonotype occurred a few times. The chain recombines TRBV29-1 with TRBJ2-2, with D perhaps TRBD2 (5 bases). The germline gives CDR1 SQVTM, CDR2 ANQGSEA. The CDR3 has 12 residues. Between the trimmed V and J ends, which lost 7 bases and 6 bases, there was a span of 12 bases. The chain's CDR3 is CSAALGSGELFF. The CDR3 DNA reads TGCAGCGCTGCACTAGGATCCGGGGAGCTGTTTTTT.

This clonotype showed up just a few times. V is TRBV20-1 and J is TRBJ1-6; maybe TRBD1 (6 bases). The CDR3 has 13 residues. CDR1 and CDR2 from the germline V gene are DFQATT and SNEGSKA (reference sequence). The V gene lost 7 bases and the J gene lost 6 bases, with 13 bases spanning the gap. The CDR3 loop reads CSVRTASNSPLHF. In nucleotides, the CDR3 is TGCAGTGTTAGGACAGCGTCTAATTCACCCCTCCACTTT.

This clonotype was seen many times. J is TRBJ2-3 and V is TRBV5-1; the D gene is possibly TRBD2 (5 bases). Germline CDR1 and CDR2: SGHRS and YFSETQ. Trimming shortened V by 0 bases and J by 0 bases, and 11 bases separated the two germline ends. The CDR3 length is 16 residues. This CDR3 is CASSLAGLASTDTQYF. The CDR3 bases are TGCGCCAGCAGCTTGGCTGGACTGGCTAGCACAGATACGCAGTATTTT.

J is TRBJ1-1 and V is TRBV10-3; TRBD1 agrees at 7 bases. Trimming removed 6 bases from V and 5 bases from J; junction bases left unmatched: 9. Germline V lookup: CDR1 ENHRY, CDR2 SYGVKD. This CDR3 contains 14 residues. DNA for the CDR3: TGTGCCATCAGACCCGAGACAGGGCATACTGAAGCTTTCTTT. Protein product: CAIRPETGHTEAFF.

This chain joins TRBV7-9 and TRBJ2-7; no reliable D call. In germline, CDR1 is SEHNR, CDR2 FQNEAQ (reference sequence). Deletions cut 4 bases from V and 3 bases from J, with 16 bases between. The CDR3 totals 15 residues. Written as DNA, the CDR3 is TGTGCCAGCAGCTCGCCGGGTCCTAATCGCTACGAGCAGTACTTC. Its translation is CASSSPGPNRYEQYF.

This clonotype occurred a few times. This chain connects TRBV6-6 to TRBJ2-7; D is undetermined. The CDR3 has 13 amino acids. Germline loops: CDR1 MNHNY, CDR2 SVGAGI (reference sequence). V was clipped by 2 bases and J by 0 bases, with 5 bases between them. The CDR3 bases are TGTGCCAGCAGTTACGCAGCCTCCTACGAGCAGTACGTC. It codes for CASSYAASYEQYV.

This sequence joins TRBV9 and TRBJ1-1; 8 bases line up with TRBD1. The length of the CDR3 is 14 residues. Looked up from germline, CDR1 is SGDLS and CDR2 is YYNGEE. The junction had 5 bases not matched to a gene; V was cut back by 3 bases and J by 4 bases. Here the CDR3 DNA reads TGTGCCAGCAGCGCCCGACAGGGGAGCACTGAAGCTTTCTTT. Residues: CASSARQGSTEAFF.

The genes are TRBV7-6 and TRBJ1-1; possible D gene TRBD1, 6 bases. The CDR3 is made up of 13 amino acids. Germline values: CDR1 SGHVS, CDR2 FNYEAQ. V lost 5 bases to trimming and J lost 7 bases, with 14 bases between them. This chain's CDR3 is CASSATGYVEAFF. The DNA of the CDR3 is TGTGCCAGCAGCGCTACAGGGTACGTTGAAGCTTTCTTT.

The chain employs TRBV13 and TRBJ2-3; D possibly corresponds to TRBD1 (5 bases). V lost 0 bases, J lost 9 bases, and 7 bases lay in between. The CDR3 totals 12 residues. Per the germline V gene, CDR1 is PRHDT and CDR2 is FYEKMQ (reference sequence). The CDR3 DNA reads TGTGCCAGCAGCTTAGGCAAGGGGACGCAGTATTTT. Residues: CASSLGKGTQYF.

The chain combines TRBV7-2 with TRBJ2-3; the match to TRBD2 covers 11 bases. The CDR3 is 17 amino acids. Germline loops: CDR1 SGHTA, CDR2 FQGNSA. V shed 5 bases, J shed 4 bases, and the junction held 11 bases outside the gene matches. The CDR3 DNA reads TGTGCCAGCAGCCGCGGGGAGGCTAGCGGGGGGCCAGATACGCAGTATTTT. Protein: CASSRGEASGGPDTQYF. The full variable domain, its missing parts supplied by reference TRBV7-2 and TRBJ2-3, is GAGVSQSPSNKVTEKGKDVELRCDPISGHTALYWYRQSLGQGLEFLIYFQGNSAPDKSGLPSDRFSAERTGGSVSTLTIQRTQQEDSAVYLCASSRGEASGGPDTQYFGPGTRLTVL.

The chain carries TRBV7-2 and TRBJ2-1; D not resolved. With 5 bases removed from V and 6 bases from J, the gap between germline ends came to 11 bases. The germline V gene encodes CDR1 SGHTA and CDR2 FQGNSA. The length of the CDR3 is 13 residues. The CDR3 DNA reads as TGTGCCAGCAGCGTCGGGCAATTCAATGAGCAGTTCTTC. Amino acid sequence: CASSVGQFNEQFF.

The chain employs TRBV20-1 and TRBJ1-1, with D possibly TRBD1 on 5 matching bases. Trimming removed 3 bases from V and 0 bases from J, with 8 bases in between. CDR3 length: 13 amino acids. Germline V CDR1 and CDR2: DFQATT, SNEGSKA (reference sequence). The CDR3 DNA reads TGCAGTGCTAGGGGGCAGTTGAACACTGAAGCTTTCTTT. This translates into CSARGQLNTEAFF.

The chain joins TRBV7-2 to TRBJ2-7, with 13 positions matching TRBD2. The CDR3 is made up of 15 amino acids. Trimming cost V 4 bases and J 2 bases; bases outside gene matches: 2. Germline V gene data show CDR1 as SGHTA and CDR2 as FQGNSA. The CDR3 DNA reads TGTGCCAGCAGCTCCACTAGCGGGGGGGCCTACGAGCAGTACTTC. This gives the protein CASSSTSGGAYEQYF. The full variable domain, rest sourced from reference TRBV7-2 and TRBJ2-7, is GAGVSQSPSNKVTEKGKDVELRCDPISGHTALYWYRQSLGQGLEFLIYFQGNSAPDKSGLPSDRFSAERTGGSVSTLTIQRTQQEDSAVYLCASSSTSGGAYEQYFGPGTRLTVT.

The V gene is TRBV7-6, the J gene TRBJ2-7; 11 bases fit TRBD1. The V segment lost 5 bases and the J segment 4 bases; nucleotides outside the gene matches: 7. The CDR3 is 15 residues long. CDR1 is SGHVS, CDR2 FNYEAQ, per germline. CDR3 in DNA: TGTGCCAGCAGCCAGACGGGACAGGGGGGATACGAGCAGTACTTC. Translated: CASSQTGQGGYEQYF. Filled out from reference TRBV7-6 and TRBJ2-7, the complete variable domain reads GAGVSQSPRYKVTKRGQDVALRCDPISGHVSLYWYRQALGQGPEFLTYFNYEAQQDKSGLPNDRFSAERPEGSISTLTIQRTEQRDSAMYRCASSQTGQGGYEQYFGPGTRLTVT.

This clonotype showed up just a few times. The chain joins TRBV7-3 to TRBJ2-2, with D perhaps given as TRBD1 or TRBD2 (6 bases each). Germline V gives CDR1 SGHTA, CDR2 FQGTGA. V was trimmed by 1 base and J by 4 bases, leaving 10 bases between them. CDR3 size: 15 residues. CDR3 region: CASSLNGGLTGELFF. CDR3 nucleotides: TGTGCCAGCAGCTTAAACGGGGGCCTCACCGGGGAGCTGTTTTTT.

J is TRBJ2-5 and V is TRBV7-3; maybe TRBD2 (6 bases). CDR1 is SGHTA, CDR2 FQGTGA, per germline. This CDR3 contains 16 residues. V lost 4 bases to trimming and J lost 7 bases, with 22 bases between them. CDR3 DNA sequence: TGTGCCAGCAGCTCCCGTGGCGGGGCGCTCCCGATGACCCAGTACTTC. Its protein product is CASSSRGGALPMTQYF.

The chain links TRBV6-5 to TRBJ1-1; possible D gene TRBD1, 5 bases. V was pared by 2 bases and J by 8 bases, with 9 bases between. Germline loops: CDR1 MNHEY, CDR2 SVGAGI. This CDR3 region has 12 residues. CDR3 in amino acids: CASSYVGQEAFF. The CDR3 DNA follows: TGTGCCAGCAGTTACGTGGGGCAGGAAGCTTTCTTT.